The subject of this entry is one T cell receptor beta chain. Use of 60 Vbeta and 13 Jbeta primers characterized the PCR. Only in-frame clones appear in the TCRdb table, and some are missing; sequencing was by immunoSEQ multiplex PCR. The data show about 130,000 clones, around 80% seen once. This specimen comes from a study of cytomegalovirus exposure and HLA in healthy donors. The CDR3 covers 15 residues. The V and J ends lost 2 bases and 4 bases, in that order; junction bases with no gene match: 5. Germline V gene lookup returns CDR1 SGHVS and CDR2 FQNEAQ. This chain links TRBV7-8 with TRBJ2-7; 10 bases match TRBD2. This clonotype was obtained from a woman aged 35 to 49 in good health and CMV-seronegative. Sequencing input: PBMCs. In DNA form, the CDR3 reads TGTGCCAGCAGCTTACGGACTAGCGGTTCATACGAGCAGTACTTC. Its protein product is CASSLRTSGSYEQYF.